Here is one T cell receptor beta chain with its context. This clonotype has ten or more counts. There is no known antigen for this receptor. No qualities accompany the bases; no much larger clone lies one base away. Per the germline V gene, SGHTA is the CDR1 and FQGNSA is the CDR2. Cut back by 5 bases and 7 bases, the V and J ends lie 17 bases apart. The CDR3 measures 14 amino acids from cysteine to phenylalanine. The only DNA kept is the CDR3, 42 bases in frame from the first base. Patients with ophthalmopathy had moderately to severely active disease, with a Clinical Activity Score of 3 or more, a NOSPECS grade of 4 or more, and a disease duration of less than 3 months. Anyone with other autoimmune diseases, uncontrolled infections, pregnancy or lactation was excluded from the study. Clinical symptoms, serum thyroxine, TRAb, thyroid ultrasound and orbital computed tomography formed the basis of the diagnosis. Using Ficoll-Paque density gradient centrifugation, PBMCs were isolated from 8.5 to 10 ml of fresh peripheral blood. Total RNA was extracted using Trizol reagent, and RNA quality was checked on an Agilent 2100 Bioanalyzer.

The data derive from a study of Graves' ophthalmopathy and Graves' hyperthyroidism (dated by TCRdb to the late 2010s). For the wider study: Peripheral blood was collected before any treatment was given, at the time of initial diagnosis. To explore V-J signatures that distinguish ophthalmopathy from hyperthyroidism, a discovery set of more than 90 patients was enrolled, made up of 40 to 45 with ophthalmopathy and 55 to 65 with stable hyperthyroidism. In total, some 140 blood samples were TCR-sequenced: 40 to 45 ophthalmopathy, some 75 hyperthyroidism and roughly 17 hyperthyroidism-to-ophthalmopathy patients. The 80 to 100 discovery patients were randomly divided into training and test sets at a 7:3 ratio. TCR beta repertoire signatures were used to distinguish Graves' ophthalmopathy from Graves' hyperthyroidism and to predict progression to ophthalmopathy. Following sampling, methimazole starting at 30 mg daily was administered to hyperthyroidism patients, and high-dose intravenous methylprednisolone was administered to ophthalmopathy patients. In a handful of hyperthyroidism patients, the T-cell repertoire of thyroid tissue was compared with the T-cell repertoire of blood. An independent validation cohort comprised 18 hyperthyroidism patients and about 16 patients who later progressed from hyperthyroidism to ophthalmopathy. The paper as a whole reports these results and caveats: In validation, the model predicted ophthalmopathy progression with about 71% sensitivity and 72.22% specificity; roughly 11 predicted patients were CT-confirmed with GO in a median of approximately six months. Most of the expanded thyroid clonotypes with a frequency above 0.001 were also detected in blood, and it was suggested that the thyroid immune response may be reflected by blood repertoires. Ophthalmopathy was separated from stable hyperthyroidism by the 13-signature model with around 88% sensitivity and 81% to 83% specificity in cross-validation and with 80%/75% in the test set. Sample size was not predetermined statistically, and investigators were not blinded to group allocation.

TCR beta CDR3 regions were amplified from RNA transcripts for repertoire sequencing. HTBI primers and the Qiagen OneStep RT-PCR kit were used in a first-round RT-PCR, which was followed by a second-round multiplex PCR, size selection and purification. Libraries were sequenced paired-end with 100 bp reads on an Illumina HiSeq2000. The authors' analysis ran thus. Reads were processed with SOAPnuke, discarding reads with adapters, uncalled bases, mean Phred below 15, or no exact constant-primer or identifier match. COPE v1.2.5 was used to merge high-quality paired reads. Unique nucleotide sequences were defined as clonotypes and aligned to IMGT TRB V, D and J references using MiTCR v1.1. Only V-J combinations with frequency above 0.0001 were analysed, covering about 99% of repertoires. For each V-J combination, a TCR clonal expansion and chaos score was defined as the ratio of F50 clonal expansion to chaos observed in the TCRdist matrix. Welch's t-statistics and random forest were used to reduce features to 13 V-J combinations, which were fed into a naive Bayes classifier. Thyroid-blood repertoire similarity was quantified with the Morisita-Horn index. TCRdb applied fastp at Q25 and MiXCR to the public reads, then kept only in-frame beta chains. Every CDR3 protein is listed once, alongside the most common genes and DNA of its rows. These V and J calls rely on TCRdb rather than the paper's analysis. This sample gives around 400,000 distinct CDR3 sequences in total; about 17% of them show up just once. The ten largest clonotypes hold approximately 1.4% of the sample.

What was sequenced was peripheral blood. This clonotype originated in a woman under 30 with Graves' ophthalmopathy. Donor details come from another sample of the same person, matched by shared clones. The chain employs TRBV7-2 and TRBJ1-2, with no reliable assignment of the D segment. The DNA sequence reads TGTGCCAGCAGCGCCACATCAACCCCGGGTGGCTACACCTTC. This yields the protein CASSATSTPGGYTF.